Reported below is one TCR beta chain. The data originate from a study of shared clonotypes between healthy human individuals. Terminally differentiated effector memory CD45RA+ cells were excluded from the naive CD8 cells, which were CD45RO-negative and positively selected for CCR7. Generated by immunoSEQ multiplex PCR, the TCRdb table keeps only in-frame clones and is missing some. This sample has roughly 850,000 clones, with approximately 97% found just once. Germline CDR1 and CDR2: MDHEN and SYDVKM. The trim removed 2 bases at V and 1 base at J, leaving 6 bases unmatched. There are 17 residues in the CDR3.

The sequenced sample was naive CD8+ T cells sorted from blood. The receptor was isolated from a man younger than 40 in good health. V gene TRBV28 combines with J gene TRBJ2-2; TRBD2 aligns across 8 bases. As DNA, the CDR3 is TGTGCCAGCAGTTTACCCAGGACTAGCTGGAACACCGGGGAGCTGTTTTTT. It specifies CASSLPRTSWNTGELFF.